This T cell receptor (beta chain) derives from a study of identical twins. This clonotype appeared a few times. CDR1 and CDR2 (germline): SGHTS, YDEGEE. Trimming stripped 4 bases from V and 10 bases from J, with 12 bases between. The CDR3 extends over 12 amino acids. TCRdb itself ran the 5' RACE reads through MiXCR, one entry per CDR3 protein. Among about 190,000 distinct CDR3 sequences listed, around 15% were seen once. These data were likewise used in another study, on T cells expressing NK-cell markers.

The TCR sequence derives from a woman between 18 and 30 years old in good health. The rearrangement links TRBV5-8 to TRBJ2-1; TRBD1 or TRBD2 may be the D gene (5 bases each). The sequenced sample was CD8+ T cells sorted from blood. The CDR3 DNA reads as TGTGCCAGCAGCCAGGGAGTCGGAGAGCAGTTCTTC. Translated: CASSQGVGEQFF.